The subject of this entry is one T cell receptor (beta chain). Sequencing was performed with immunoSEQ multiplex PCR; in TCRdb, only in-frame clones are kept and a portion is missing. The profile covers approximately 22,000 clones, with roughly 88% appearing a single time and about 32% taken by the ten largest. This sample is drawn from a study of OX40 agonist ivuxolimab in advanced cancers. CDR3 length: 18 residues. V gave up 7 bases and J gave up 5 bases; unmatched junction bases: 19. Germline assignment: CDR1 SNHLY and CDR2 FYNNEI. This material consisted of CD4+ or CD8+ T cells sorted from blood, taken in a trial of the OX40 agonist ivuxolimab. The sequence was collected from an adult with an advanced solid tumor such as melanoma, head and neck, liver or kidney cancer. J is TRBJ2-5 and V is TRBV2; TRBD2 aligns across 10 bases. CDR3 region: CASMRGLGAGGPGETQYF. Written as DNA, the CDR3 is TGTGCCAGCATGAGGGGACTAGGAGCGGGAGGGCCCGGGGAGACCCAGTACTTC.